The present entry profiles one T cell receptor beta chain with its context. Antigen unknown. The PCR made use of 60 Vbeta and 13 Jbeta primers. Produced via immunoSEQ multiplex PCR; TCRdb's table is partial and in-frame only. Of 150,000 to 200,000 clones in the sample, around 78% were seen once. These data are taken from a study of cytomegalovirus exposure and HLA in healthy donors. The CDR3 is 15 amino acids. Germline V gene data show CDR1 as SNHLY and CDR2 as FYNNEI. The junction had 5 bases not matched to a gene; V was cut back by 3 bases and J by 1 base. Study conclusions and caveats: For most subjects, TCR beta sequences were reported to predict HLA-A and HLA-B alleles with accuracy. Listed as cytomegalovirus-associated were around 160 TCR beta chains.

The sequence came from a woman aged 30 to 39 in good health and CMV-seropositive. This chain links TRBV2 with TRBJ2-7, with 8 bases that match TRBD1. Sequenced input: PBMCs. The CDR3 reads CASSDDRGWSYEQYF. DNA for the CDR3: TGTGCCAGCAGTGACGACAGGGGTTGGTCCTACGAGCAGTACTTC.